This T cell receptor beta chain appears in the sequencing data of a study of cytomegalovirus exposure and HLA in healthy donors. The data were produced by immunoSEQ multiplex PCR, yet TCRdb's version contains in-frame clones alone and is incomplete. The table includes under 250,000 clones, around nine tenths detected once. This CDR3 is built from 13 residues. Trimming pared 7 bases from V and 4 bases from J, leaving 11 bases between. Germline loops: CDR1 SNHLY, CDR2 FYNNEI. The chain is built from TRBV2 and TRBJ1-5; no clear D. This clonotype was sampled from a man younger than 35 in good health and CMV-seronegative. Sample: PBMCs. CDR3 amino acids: CASNLFENQPQHF. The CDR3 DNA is TGTGCCAGCAACCTTTTCGAGAATCAGCCCCAGCATTTT. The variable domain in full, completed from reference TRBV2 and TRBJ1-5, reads EPEVTQTPSHQVTQMGQEVILRCVPISNHLYFYWYRQILGQKVEFLVSFYNNEISEKSEIFDDQFSVERPDGSNFTLKIRSTKLEDSAMYFCASNLFENQPQHFGDGTRLSIL.